The subject of this entry is one TCR beta chain. The germline V gene has CDR1 SGHAT and CDR2 FQNNGV. V lost 3 bases and J 0 bases, leaving 21 bases between the germline ends. This CDR3 is 19 amino acids long. The data originate from a study of blood T cells in healthy people across ages. At least 5.5 micrograms of total RNA were extracted per sample. A J-beta primer mix and a sample-barcoded 5' primer were used in a second PCR of about 7 to 12 cycles. From the 5' RACE reads, TCRdb called clonotypes with MiXCR, one entry per CDR3 protein. The sample yields some 1.4 million distinct CDR3 sequences, 35% to 45% seen once.

This sequence joins TRBV11-2 and TRBJ2-1; possibly TRBD1 or TRBD2 for D (6 bases each). This TCR came from a woman in her late teens or twenties in good health. The sample taken for sequencing was blood. The CDR3 region is CASSFLSGADRSSYNEQFF. The CDR3 DNA reads as TGTGCCAGCAGCTTCCTATCGGGGGCCGACCGAAGCTCCTACAATGAGCAGTTCTTC. Based on the CDR3 plus reference TRBV11-2 and TRBJ2-1, the full variable domain is EAGVAQSPRYKIIEKRQSVAFWCNPISGHATLYWYQQILGQGPKLLIQFQNNGVVDDSQLPKDRFSAERLKGVDSTLKIQPAKLEDSAVYLCASSFLSGADRSSYNEQFFGPGTRLTVL.